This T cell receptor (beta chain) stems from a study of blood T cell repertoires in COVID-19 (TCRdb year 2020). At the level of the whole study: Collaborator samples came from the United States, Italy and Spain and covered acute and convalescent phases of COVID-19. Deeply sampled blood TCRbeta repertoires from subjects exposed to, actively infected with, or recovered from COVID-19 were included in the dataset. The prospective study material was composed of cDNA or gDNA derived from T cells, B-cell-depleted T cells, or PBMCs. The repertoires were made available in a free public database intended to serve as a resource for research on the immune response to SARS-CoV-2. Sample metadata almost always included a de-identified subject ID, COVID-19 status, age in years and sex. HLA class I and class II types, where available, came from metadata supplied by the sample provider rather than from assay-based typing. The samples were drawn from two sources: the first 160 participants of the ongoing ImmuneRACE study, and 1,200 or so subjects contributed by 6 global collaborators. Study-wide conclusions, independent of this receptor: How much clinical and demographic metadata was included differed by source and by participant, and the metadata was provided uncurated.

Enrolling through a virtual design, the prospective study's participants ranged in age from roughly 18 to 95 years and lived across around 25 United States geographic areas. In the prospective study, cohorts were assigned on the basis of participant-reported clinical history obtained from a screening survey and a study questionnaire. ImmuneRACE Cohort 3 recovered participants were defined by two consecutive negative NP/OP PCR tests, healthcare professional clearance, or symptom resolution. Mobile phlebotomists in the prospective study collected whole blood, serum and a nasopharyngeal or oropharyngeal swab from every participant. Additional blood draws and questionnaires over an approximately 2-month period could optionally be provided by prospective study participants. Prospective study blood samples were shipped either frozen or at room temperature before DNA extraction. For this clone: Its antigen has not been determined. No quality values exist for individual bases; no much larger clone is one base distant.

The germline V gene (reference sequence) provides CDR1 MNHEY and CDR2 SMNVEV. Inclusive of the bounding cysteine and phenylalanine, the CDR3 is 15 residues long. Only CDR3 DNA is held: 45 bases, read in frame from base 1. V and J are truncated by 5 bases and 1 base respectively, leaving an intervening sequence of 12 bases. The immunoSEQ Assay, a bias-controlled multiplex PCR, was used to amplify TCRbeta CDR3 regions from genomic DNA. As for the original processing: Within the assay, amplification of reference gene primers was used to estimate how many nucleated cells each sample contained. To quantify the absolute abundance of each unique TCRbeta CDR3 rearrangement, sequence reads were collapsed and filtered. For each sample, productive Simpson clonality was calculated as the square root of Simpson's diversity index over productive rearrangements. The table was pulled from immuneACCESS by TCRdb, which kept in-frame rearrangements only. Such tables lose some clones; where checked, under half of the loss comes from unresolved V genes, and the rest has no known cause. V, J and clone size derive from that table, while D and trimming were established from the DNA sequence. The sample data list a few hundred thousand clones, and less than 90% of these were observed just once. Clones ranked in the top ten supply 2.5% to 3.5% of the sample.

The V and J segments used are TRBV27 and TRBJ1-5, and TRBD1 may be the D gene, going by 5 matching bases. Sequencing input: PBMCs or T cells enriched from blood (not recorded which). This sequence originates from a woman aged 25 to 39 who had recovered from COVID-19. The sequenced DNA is TGTGCCAGCAGTCCGACAAGGGGAAGCAATCAGCCCCAGCATTTT. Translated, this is CASSPTRGSNQPQHF.